These T cell receptor beta chains were read from a single sample in a study of PD-1 blockade in classical Hodgkin lymphoma. This table comes from immunoSEQ multiplex PCR, and its TCRdb copy is limited to in-frame clones, with some not included. The repertoire holds some 60,000 clones, roughly nine tenths seen once, with about 15% in the top ten. This specimen was peripheral blood mononuclear cells (PBMCs), taken at baseline. The origin of the receptors is a human donor with classical Hodgkin lymphoma. Each CDR3 is given with its conserved first and last residue. The D gene is left open where the match is weak. A row's size may be missing; if present it is once, few, many or a size class.

>TRBV10-2|TRBJ1-1|.|15|.
TGCGCCAGCACCCCCGGGAGGGTGGGGAACACTGAAGCTTTCTTT
CASTPGRVGNTEAFF
>TRBV2|TRBJ2-3|TRBD1|15|.
TGTGCCAGCAGGGACAGGAGCACTAGCACAGATACGCAGTATTTT
CASRDRSTSTDTQYF
>TRBV19|TRBJ2-7|.|12|.
TGTGCCAGTACCCGGCAAACCTACGAGCAGTACTTC
CASTRQTYEQYF
>TRBV5-6|TRBJ2-7|TRBD1|15|.
TGTGCCAGCAGCCAGGGTGGGACAGGAGGTAGGGGGCAGTACTTC
CASSQGGTGGRGQYF
>TRBV2|TRBJ2-4|TRBD2|18|.
TGTGCCAGCAGTGTCGAGCGGGGGTTCCCCCTGGCCAAAAACATTCAGTACTTC
CASSVERGFPLAKNIQYF
>TRBV18|TRBJ2-3|TRBD2|18|once
TGTGCCAGCTCACCATTTAGCGGGGGGCTCCCAAACACAGATACGCAGTATTTT
CASSPFSGGLPNTDTQYF
>TRBV13|TRBJ2-2|TRBD2|15|once
TGTGCCAGCAGCTTAGCGGGGGGAGGCACCGGGGAGCTGTTTTTT
CASSLAGGGTGELFF
>TRBV19|TRBJ1-1|.|15|.
TGTGCCAGTAGTATTTTCGGTGAAGTAAACACTGAAGCTTTCTTT
CASSIFGEVNTEAFF
>TRBV2|TRBJ1-1|.|12|once
TGTGCCAGCAGTGGTGCAGGGGTTGAAGCTTTCTTT
CASSGAGVEAFF
>TRBV27|TRBJ2-7|TRBD1|14|.
TGTGCCAGCAGTTTTGGACAGGGTTTCAACGAGCAGTACTTC
CASSFGQGFNEQYF
>TRBV11-2|TRBJ2-3|.|14|.
TGTGCCAGCAGCTTAGGGATTGCCTCAGATACGCAGTATTTT
CASSLGIASDTQYF
>TRBV7-9|TRBJ1-1|.|11|.
TGTGCCAGCAGCTTGAGGGCTGAAGCTTTCTTT
CASSLRAEAFF
>TRBV5-8|TRBJ1-3|.|14|.
TGTGCCAGCAGCTTGACCGGGACAGGAAACACCATATATTTT
CASSLTGTGNTIYF
>TRBV18|TRBJ2-2|.|13|.
TGTGCCAGCTCACCGCTGAACACCGGGGAGCTGTTTTTT
CASSPLNTGELFF
>TRBV30|TRBJ1-5|.|13|.
TGTGCCTGGGCTACTTATAGCAATCAGCCCCAGCATTTT
CAWATYSNQPQHF
>TRBV29-1|TRBJ2-1|.|10|.
TGCAGCGGAGATATTAATGAGCAGTTCTTC
CSGDINEQFF
>TRBV30|TRBJ2-3|TRBD2|15|few
TGTGCCTATAGACTAGCGGGGGGGAGCACAGATACGCAGTATTTT
CAYRLAGGSTDTQYF
>TRBV10-3|TRBJ1-2|.|14|.
TGTGCCATCAGTGAGTCCCAGGGCGACTATGGCTACACCTTC
CAISESQGDYGYTF
>TRBV6-5|TRBJ2-2|TRBD2|14|.
TGTGCCAGCAGTTACACGGGGGGCACCGGGGAGCTGTTTTTT
CASSYTGGTGELFF
>TRBV5-1|TRBJ2-3|.|13|.
TGCGCCAGCAGCTTGGCCCCCACAGATACGCAGTATTTT
CASSLAPTDTQYF
>TRBV5-4|TRBJ2-5|TRBD2|16|medium-sized
TGTGCCAGCAGCAGGTCAGCGGGGGCACTCCAAGAGACCCAGTACTTC
CASSRSAGALQETQYF
>TRBV18|TRBJ2-5|.|13|once
TGTGCCAGCTCACCCGTGGAGGGGGAGACCCAGTACTTC
CASSPVEGETQYF
>TRBV12-5|TRBJ1-5|TRBD1|15|.
TGTGCTAGTGGGGGGACAGGGGATAGCAATCAGCCCCAGCATTTT
CASGGTGDSNQPQHF
>TRBV4-1|TRBJ2-7|TRBD1|16|.
TGCGCCAGCAGCCCGCTCCCCGGGACAGGGGTCTACGAGCAGTACTTC
CASSPLPGTGVYEQYF
>TRBV2|TRBJ1-6|.|16|.
TGTGCCAGCAGCCCATCGGTACGCGGGTATAATTCACCCCTCCACTTT
CASSPSVRGYNSPLHF
>TRBV25-1|TRBJ2-3|.|14|.
TGTGCCAGCATTGGGCACCGTAGCACAGATACGCAGTATTTT
CASIGHRSTDTQYF
>TRBV29-1|TRBJ2-3|.|13|.
TGCAGCGTTTCAGTGGACGGGACAGATACGCAGTATTTT
CSVSVDGTDTQYF
>TRBV6-1|TRBJ1-4|TRBD1|14|.
TGTGCCAGCGGAAGGGACAGCGCTAATGAAAAACTGTTTTTT
CASGRDSANEKLFF
>TRBV30|TRBJ2-5|.|13|.
TGTGCCTGGAGTGTCGGAGTCCAAGAGACCCAGTACTTC
CAWSVGVQETQYF
>TRBV29-1|TRBJ2-5|.|12|.
TGCAGCGTTGAACTAGCTGTTGGGACCCAGTACTTC
CSVELAVGTQYF
>TRBV4-1|TRBJ2-5|TRBD2|15|.
TGCGCCAGCAGCCTCAGCGGGGGGGCTCAAGAGACCCAGTACTTC
CASSLSGGAQETQYF
>TRBV11-2|TRBJ1-6|TRBD1|13|once
TGTGCCAGCAGCTTTAGGGGGCGATCACCCCTCCACTTT
CASSFRGRSPLHF
>TRBV6-5|TRBJ2-2|.|16|.
TGTGCCAGCAGTTACAGGGGAGACTATAACACCGGGGAGCTGTTTTTT
CASSYRGDYNTGELFF
>TRBV11-2|TRBJ1-2|.|15|.
TGTGCCAGCAGTCCAACTCCCTCCGTGGGGGCTGGCTACACCTTC
CASSPTPSVGAGYTF
>TRBV5-1|TRBJ1-1|TRBD1|14|once
TGCGCCAGCAGCTCTACAGGGGGATACACTGAAGCTTTCTTT
CASSSTGGYTEAFF
>TRBV6-5|TRBJ2-1|.|15|.
TGTGCCAGCAGTTCCACCCAGGCTATTGTCTATGAGCAGTTCTTC
CASSSTQAIVYEQFF
>TRBV7-9|TRBJ1-2|.|16|once
TGTGCCAGCACCTCACCTGAGGGAGCAGCTAACTATGGCTACACCTTC
CASTSPEGAANYGYTF
>TRBV30|TRBJ1-3|.|12|.
TGTGCCTGGAAAGGCAGTGGAAACACCATATATTTT
CAWKGSGNTIYF
>TRBV7-9|TRBJ1-4|TRBD1|17|.
TGTGCCAGCAGCCCCGGGACAGGGGGTGCAACTAATGAAAAACTGTTTTTT
CASSPGTGGATNEKLFF
>TRBV6-1|TRBJ2-7|TRBD2|19|.
TGTGCCAGCAGTGAACGTCAGGGGTTACTAGCGGGGGGGCTATACGAGCAGTACTTC
CASSERQGLLAGGLYEQYF
>TRBV5-6|TRBJ2-7|.|15|.
TGTGCCAGCAGCTTGAGACGGAGCCTTTTCTACGAGCAGTACTTC
CASSLRRSLFYEQYF
>TRBV6-1|TRBJ1-1|.|15|.
TGTGCCAGCAGTGGAGCATGGGAGGAGGACACTGAAGCTTTCTTT
CASSGAWEEDTEAFF
>TRBV5-4|TRBJ2-1|.|16|.
TGTGCCAGCAGCTTGCCCCTGTCAGGGAACTACAATGAGCAGTTCTTC
CASSLPLSGNYNEQFF
>TRBV29-1|TRBJ2-4|.|11|once
TGCAGCACTCAGGACAAAAACATTCAGTACTTC
CSTQDKNIQYF
>TRBV7-9|TRBJ2-3|TRBD2|15|few
TGTGCCAGCAGCTTAGTTAGCGGGTACACAGATACGCAGTATTTT
CASSLVSGYTDTQYF
>TRBV5-1|TRBJ2-6|.|21|.
TGCGCCAGCAGCTTGCCCGCAGGGATGGGCCCTCAGGGTGTCAGGCCCAACGTCCTGACTTTC
CASSLPAGMGPQGVRPNVLTF
>TRBV18|TRBJ1-3|.|17|.
TGTGCCAGCTCACCTCGGAGGCAAGGGACCCTCGGAAACACCATATATTTT
CASSPRRQGTLGNTIYF
>TRBV9|TRBJ1-3|.|13|.
TGTGCCAGCAGCAAGTCCTCTGGAAACACCATATATTTT
CASSKSSGNTIYF
>TRBV19|TRBJ2-2|.|14|.
TGTGCCAGTAGCCGCCGAGGGGCGGGCGGGGAGCTGTTTTTT
CASSRRGAGGELFF